This T cell receptor beta chain was obtained from a study of cytomegalovirus exposure and HLA in healthy donors. Study-level findings and limits: Trimming of TCR beta V- and J-genes showed a link, identified in a later analysis, to a missense DCLRE1C variant.

As concerns this clone: Its antigen remains unidentified.

The CDR3 extends over 15 amino acids. Germline CDR1 SGHRS, CDR2 YFSETQ. V lost 3 bases to trimming and J lost 0 bases, with 11 bases between them. The primer mix had 60 Vbeta and 13 Jbeta primers. Profiling relied on immunoSEQ multiplex PCR, and the TCRdb table lists in-frame clones only, not all of them. This sample has about 200,000 clones, with approximately 78% found just once. Sequenced input: PBMCs. The origin of this receptor is a woman aged 45-59 years in good health and CMV-seropositive. The rearrangement uses TRBV5-1 and TRBJ2-3; D possibly corresponds to TRBD2 (6 bases). The DNA of the CDR3 is TGCGCCAGCAGCTGGGGACTTTCTAGCACAGATACGCAGTATTTT. It translates to CASSWGLSSTDTQYF.